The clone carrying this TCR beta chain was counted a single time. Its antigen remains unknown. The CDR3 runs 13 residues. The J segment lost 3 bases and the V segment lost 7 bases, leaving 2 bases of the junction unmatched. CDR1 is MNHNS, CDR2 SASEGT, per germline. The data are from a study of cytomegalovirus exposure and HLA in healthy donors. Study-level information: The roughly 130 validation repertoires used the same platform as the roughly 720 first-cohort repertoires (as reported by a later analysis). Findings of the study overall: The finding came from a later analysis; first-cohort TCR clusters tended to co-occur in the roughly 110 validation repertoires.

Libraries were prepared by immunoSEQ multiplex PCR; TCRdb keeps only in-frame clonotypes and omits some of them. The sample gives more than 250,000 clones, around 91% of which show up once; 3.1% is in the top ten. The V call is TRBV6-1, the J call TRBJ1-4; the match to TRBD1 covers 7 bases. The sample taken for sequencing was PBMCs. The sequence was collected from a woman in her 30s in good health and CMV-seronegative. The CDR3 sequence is CASKTGPNEKLFF. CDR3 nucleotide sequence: TGTGCCAGCAAGACAGGGCCTAATGAAAAACTGTTTTTT.